This TCR beta chain appears in the sequencing data of a study of T cell clonality in common variable immunodeficiency. Study findings and constraints: Compared with healthy controls, CVID subjects showed increased TCRbeta clonality, mostly in about a third. Reportedly, TCR beta sequences from common variable immunodeficiency showed fewer deletions and N-nucleotide insertions.

The ends were cut back, 4 bases at V and 3 bases at J, with 16 bases in the middle. Germline-derived CDR1 and CDR2 are MDHEN and SYDVKM. The CDR3 loop spans 16 amino acids. This clone was recorded many times. Its antigen remains unidentified. The read stops 3 residues short of the end of the CDR3; the missing end is completed from the germline J gene. The repertoire was sequenced with immunoSEQ multiplex PCR; TCRdb's copy has only in-frame clones and lacks some. Altogether around 57,000 clones were found in the sample, and no singletons occur. Both groups were predominantly of Caucasian heritage. The sequence came from a person aged 18 to 70 in good health. The rearrangement links TRBV28 to TRBJ1-5, with D possibly matching TRBD1 (6 bases). Material for sequencing was peripheral blood mononuclear cells. The CDR3 loop is CASSSPLTGPNQPQHF. The sequenced part of the CDR3 DNA is TGTGCCAGCAGTTCGCCATTAACAGGGCCCAATCAGCCC.